The TCR beta chain under discussion was sequenced for a study of spatial heterogeneity in lung cancer. In the study overall: Each unique TCR and UMI combination was seen more than ten times on average in raw reads.

Note on this clonotype: Its antigen is unknown. This beta chain is a stray read from a library made for alpha chains; its abundance is not meaningful.

Sample time point: sample taken at primary tumor resection. Donors were fewer than 90 untreated early-stage non-small cell lung cancer patients. Whole RNA, isolated from tumor, nontumor lung or frozen PBMC, was sequenced without prior sorting. A distinct unique molecular identifier was carried by each TCR cDNA molecule. TCRdb reprocessed the 5' RACE reads via MiXCR and lists one record per CDR3 protein. This sample has fewer than 15,000 distinct CDR3 sequences; around 5.9% occur once, and the top ten carry over 8.5%. Study conclusions and caveats: For expanded intratumoral alpha and beta TCRs, counts tracked tumor mutation counts.

The sequencing here drew on lung tumor tissue, taken at surgery. The receptor's source is a female donor with early-stage non-small cell lung cancer.

This CDR3 is CASSLGTGVTSPLHF. As DNA, the CDR3 is TGTGCCAGCAGCTTGGGGACAGGGGTTACTTCACCCCTCCACTTT. The genes are TRBV11-2 and TRBJ1-6; 10 bases fit TRBD1. The CDR3 has 15 residues. V was pared by 3 bases and J by 9 bases, with 5 bases of the junction left unmatched. Germline CDR1 is SGHAT and CDR2 is FQNNGV. Based on the CDR3 plus reference TRBV11-2 and TRBJ1-6, the full variable domain is EAGVAQSPRYKIIEKRQSVAFWCNPISGHATLYWYQQILGQGPKLLIQFQNNGVVDDSQLPKDRFSAERLKGVDSTLKIQPAKLEDSAVYLCASSLGTGVTSPLHFGNGTRLTVT.